These T cell receptor beta chains were read from a single sample in a study of blood T cell repertoires in COVID-19. Produced via immunoSEQ multiplex PCR; TCRdb's table is partial and in-frame only. The sample includes just over 200,000 clones, around three quarters of them seen just once. Sequenced input: peripheral blood. These receptor sequences come from a woman in her seventies with acute or convalescent COVID-19. Each CDR3 is given without its conserved first and last residue. Each record gives: CDR3 length, V gene, CDR3 protein.

>13|TRBV3-1/TRBV3-2
ASSQVQGHRSPLH
>11|TRBV14
ASRRTSEETQY
>13|TRBV11-2
ASSLDGQANQPQH
>10|TRBV7-2
ASSLTDNEQF
>13|TRBV6-5
ASSLRGTGANEQY
>15|TRBV5-1
ASSLIRDLSSTDTQY
>11|TRBV3-1/TRBV3-2
ASSHSGEETQY
>13|TRBV11-2
ASSSSSLGYNEQF
>12|TRBV20-1
SASSPGGNTEAF
>13|TRBV18
ASSSDISSGNTIY
>14|TRBV19
ASSTQTGGGGVEQF
>14|TRBV5-1
ASSSSGSNLAGELF
>11|TRBV2
ASSAGQDYEQY
>10|TRBV12-3/TRBV12-4
ASVRVNTEAF
>13|TRBV5-1
ASSRTGQGSSPLH
>13|TRBV28
ASSLTGVSNQPQH
>10|TRBV7-9
ASSLTAYEQY
>10|TRBV2
ASSPGQYGYT
>13|TRBV6-6
ASSYTTSGKHEQY
>9|TRBV3-1/TRBV3-2
ASSQGAKLF
>11|TRBV2
ASSGQLNQPQH
>12|TRBV20-1
SASLPSSYNEQF
>12|TRBV6-5
ASSPDRDRYEQY
>9|TRBV12-3/TRBV12-4
ASSFTGELF
>10|TRBV2
ASSALSYEQY
>12|TRBV28
ATRLAGNTGELF
>16|TRBV7-9
ASSLIWGLAGGSETQY
>13|TRBV7-2
ASSAGTGSYNEQF
>14|TRBV29-1
SVEDHGGAQAYGYT
>14|TRBV27
ASSLYGLPGTGELF
>13|TRBV18
ASSPSDSSGNTIY
>14|TRBV5-5
ASSATAPAYNSPLH
>14|TRBV6-6
ASRVPQAGGTDTQY
>10|TRBV28
ASTFGINGYT
>11|TRBV6-5
ASSSGTGGEQY
>12|TRBV15
ATSSQTGPYGYT
>12|TRBV5-1
ASSLGGTGTEQY
>17|TRBV3-1/TRBV3-2
ASSQVLGGRDPYNYGYT
>14|TRBV5-1
ASSTTGQGDIYGYT
>12|TRBV5-1
ASSPGTSGSEQF
>13|TRBV6-5
ASSPWDRGYDGYT
>12|TRBV19
ASSIQDQADTQY